One sample yielded the 21 T cell receptor beta chains listed below, sequenced in a study of blood T cell repertoires in COVID-19. The data were produced by immunoSEQ multiplex PCR, yet TCRdb's version contains in-frame clones alone and is incomplete. The sample includes 150,000 or so clones, roughly 83% of them seen just once. Material: peripheral blood. Receptors originate from a woman aged 55-69 years with acute or convalescent COVID-19.

The chain combines TRBV5-5 with TRBJ2-2; TRBD1 is a possible D gene (5 bases). The CDR3 spans 14 residues. Germline V gene lookup returns CDR1 SGHKS and CDR2 YYEKEE (reference sequence). The V end was cut by 3 bases, the J end by 6 bases, with 12 bases between. The CDR3 is CASSSHPRAGELFF. CDR3 in DNA: TGTGCCAGCAGCTCCCACCCCAGGGCCGGGGAGCTGTTTTTT.

This sequence joins TRBV19 and TRBJ1-2; 10 nucleotides align to TRBD1. The trim removed 10 bases at V and 4 bases at J, leaving 6 bases unmatched. The CDR3 runs 13 residues. Germline CDR1 and CDR2: LNHDA and SQIVND (reference sequence). The chain's CDR3 is CATRDRGVYGYTF. DNA of the CDR3: TGTGCCACCCGGGACAGGGGAGTCTATGGCTACACCTTC.

The chain couples TRBV6-5 to TRBJ1-5; D may be TRBD1 (6 bases). This CDR3 spans 15 amino acids. The ends were cut back, 6 bases at V and 2 bases at J, with 14 bases in the middle. CDR1 MNHEY and CDR2 SVGAGI come from the germline V gene. The CDR3 reads CASSQWGQGNQPQHF. The CDR3 DNA reads as TGTGCCAGCAGCCAGTGGGGGCAAGGCAATCAGCCCCAGCATTTT.

The gene calls are TRBV7-6 and TRBJ2-3, with TRBD1 matching 9 bases. The CDR3 is 16 amino acids. Per germline, CDR1 SGHVS and CDR2 FNYEAQ. The junction had 8 bases not matched to a gene; V was cut back by 3 bases and J by 4 bases. CDR3 DNA sequence: TGTGCCAGCAGCTTGGAACAGGGGGCGCTTGCAGATACGCAGTATTTT. Translation gives CASSLEQGALADTQYF. The whole variable domain, remainder taken from reference TRBV7-6 and TRBJ2-3, is GAGVSQSPRYKVTKRGQDVALRCDPISGHVSLYWYRQALGQGPEFLTYFNYEAQQDKSGLPNDRFSAERPEGSISTLTIQRTEQRDSAMYRCASSLEQGALADTQYFGPGTRLTVL.

The chain is built from TRBV5-6 and TRBJ1-1; TRBD1 is a possible D gene (5 bases). In germline, CDR1 is SGHDT, CDR2 YYEEEE. The V and J ends lost 1 base and 1 base respectively, with 11 bases between them. There are 15 residues in the CDR3. This CDR3 reads CASSLRGIGNTEAFF. In DNA, the CDR3 is TGTGCCAGCAGCTTGAGGGGAATAGGGAACACTGAAGCTTTCTTT.

This clone was detected once. The chain carries TRBV7-2 and TRBJ2-7; weak D call: TRBD1 (7 bases). Germline CDR1 SGHTA, CDR2 FQGNSA. V was trimmed by 1 base and J by 0 bases, leaving 16 bases between them. This CDR3 is 17 amino acids long. CDR3 in DNA: TGTGCCAGCAGCTTAGTGGGGCAGGGGGGCCCCTCCTACGAGCAGTACTTC. Protein: CASSLVGQGGPSYEQYF.

The gene calls are TRBV6-5 and TRBJ1-4; maybe TRBD1 (5 bases). The CDR3 loop spans 14 amino acids. V shed 5 bases and J shed 0 bases, with 7 bases lying between them. The germline gives CDR1 MNHEY, CDR2 SVGAGI. In DNA, the CDR3 is TGTGCCAGCAGTAAACAGGCAACTAATGAAAAACTGTTTTTT. It codes for CASSKQATNEKLFF.

A word on this clone: A junction boundary mismatches the germline segment, possibly from a read error. V gene TRBV7-7 combines with J gene TRBJ2-5; 9 positions agree with TRBD1. This CDR3 has 16 amino acids. Germline loops: CDR1 SSHAT, CDR2 FNYEAQ (reference sequence). The CDR3 nucleotides are TGTGCTAGCAGCTCAATACCGGGACAGGGACAAGAGACCCAGTACTTC. Protein: CASSSIPGQGQETQYF.

The chain uses TRBV5-1 and TRBJ2-7, with 9 bases fitting TRBD1. CDR1 is SGHRS and CDR2 is YFSETQ in the germline V gene. There are 14 residues in the CDR3. Unmatched junction bases numbered 6, after V lost 4 bases and J lost 4 bases. The CDR3 here is CASSGLGQGYEQYF. CDR3 sequence (DNA): TGCGCCAGCAGCGGACTCGGACAGGGGTACGAGCAGTACTTC.

This chain joins TRBV5-1 and TRBJ2-7, with D hard to call. The CDR3 loop spans 12 amino acids. Germline V lookup: CDR1 SGHRS, CDR2 YFSETQ. V was clipped by 5 bases and J by 3 bases, with 9 bases between them. The CDR3 loop reads CASRQDFYEQYF. For the CDR3, the DNA is TGCGCCAGCAGGCAAGACTTCTACGAGCAGTACTTC.

The chain uses TRBV7-9 and TRBJ2-1; the match to TRBD1 covers 7 bases. The CDR3 covers 15 residues. J gave up 6 bases and V 5 bases, and 10 bases lay outside the gene matches. CDR1 is SEHNR, CDR2 FQNEAQ, per germline (reference sequence). CDR3 amino acids: CASSPPGTAANEQFF. Here the CDR3 DNA reads TGTGCCAGCAGCCCCCCGGGGACAGCGGCCAATGAGCAGTTCTTC.

The chain uses TRBV6-5 and TRBJ2-5; no reliable D call. Germline V lookup: CDR1 MNHEY, CDR2 SVGAGI. Trimming left V 2 bases short and J 7 bases short, with 14 bases between. The CDR3 has 14 amino acids. CDR3 bases: TGTGCCAGCAGTTACGAAGCGAGCATCTTGACCCAGTACTTC. Its protein is CASSYEASILTQYF.

The rearrangement uses TRBV12-3 or TRBV12-4 and TRBJ2-1, with D possibly being TRBD1 (5 bases). The V gene lost 4 bases and the J gene lost 6 bases, with 10 bases spanning the gap. CDR3 size: 13 residues. CDR3 region: CASSSRGRNEQFF. The CDR3 DNA reads TGTGCCAGCAGTTCTAGGGGTCGCAATGAGCAGTTCTTC.

V is TRBV3-1 (or the pseudogene TRBV3-2) and J is TRBJ2-3; 16 bases fit TRBD2. The CDR3 contains 17 residues. The V and J ends lost 4 bases and 2 bases, in that order; junction bases with no gene match: 3. CDR1 and CDR2 (germline): LGHDT, YNNKEL (reference sequence). CDR3 in amino acids: CASSLGTSGGATDTQYF. CDR3 in DNA: TGTGCCAGCAGCCTCGGGACTAGCGGGGGGGCCACAGATACGCAGTATTTT.

V usage is TRBV5-4 and J usage is TRBJ1-1, with a possible D match to TRBD1 (6 bases). The V gene's germline CDR1 is SGHNT and CDR2 YYREEE (reference sequence). Trimming shortened V by 4 bases and J by 8 bases, and 18 bases separated the two germline ends. The CDR3 totals 14 residues. The CDR3 spells CASSTTQGRGEAFF. The CDR3 DNA reads TGTGCCAGCAGCACTACTCAGGGGAGGGGGGAAGCTTTCTTT.

This CDR3 is CASRLTGTGQYEQYF. CDR3 nucleotide sequence: TGTGCCAGTAGGCTGACCGGGACAGGCCAATACGAGCAGTACTTC. The V and J genes are TRBV19 and TRBJ2-7, with 8 bases fitting TRBD1. The CDR3 has 15 residues. CDR1 and CDR2 from the germline V gene are LNHDA and SQIVND (reference sequence). After removal of 6 bases from V and 4 bases from J, the junction contained 11 bases not matched to a gene.

The rearrangement links TRBV19 to TRBJ1-4; possible D gene TRBD1, 5 bases. Germline V gene data show CDR1 as LNHDA and CDR2 as SQIVND (reference sequence). V dropped 8 bases and J dropped 4 bases, with 14 bases sitting between them. The CDR3 covers 14 residues. As DNA, the CDR3 is TGTGCCAGTGAGCCGGGACTCAGTAATGAAAAACTGTTTTTT. It codes for CASEPGLSNEKLFF.

V gene TRBV19 combines with J gene TRBJ1-1, with a tentative D call TRBD1 (6 bases). Per germline, CDR1 LNHDA and CDR2 SQIVND (reference sequence). This CDR3 contains 15 residues. V shed 4 bases and J shed 3 bases, with 15 bases lying between them. The CDR3 sequence is CASSTIQGVDTEAFF. The CDR3 DNA follows: TGTGCCAGTAGTACGATACAGGGTGTGGACACTGAAGCTTTCTTT.

The gene calls are TRBV9 and TRBJ1-2; D remains ambiguous. Deletions cut 5 bases from V and 0 bases from J, with 14 bases between. From germline, CDR1 is SGDLS and CDR2 YYNGEE. CDR3 length: 15 residues. Here the CDR3 reads CASSPSIGANYGYTF. In nucleotides, the CDR3 is TGTGCCAGCAGTCCATCAATTGGAGCTAACTATGGCTACACCTTC.

The chain carries TRBV24-1 and TRBJ2-1; 12 bases match TRBD2. The trim removed 3 bases at V and 7 bases at J, leaving 6 bases unmatched. Germline-derived CDR1 and CDR2 are KGHDR and SFDVKD. This CDR3 has 16 residues. As DNA, the CDR3 is TGTGCCACCAGTGATCTAACTAGCGGGGGGCTAAATGAGCAGTTCTTC. Its translation is CATSDLTSGGLNEQFF.

This chain links TRBV6-6 with TRBJ2-7, with D tentatively TRBD1 (6 bases). The CDR3 has 15 amino acids. The V and J ends lost 4 bases and 3 bases respectively, with 16 bases between them. In germline, CDR1 is MNHNY, CDR2 SVGAGI (reference sequence). CDR3 DNA: TGTGCCAGCAGTTTCCCCACAGGGCCTCTCTACGAGCAGTACTTC. The encoded protein is CASSFPTGPLYEQYF.